There are a few counts of the clone carrying this TCR beta chain. Some clones are missing from TCRdb's copy, which holds only in-frame ones; the method was immunoSEQ multiplex PCR. The repertoire consists of tens of thousands of clones, with 72% occurring once and the leading ten covering roughly 10%. The sample belongs to a study of radiotherapy plus CTLA-4 blockade in lung cancer. The V gene's germline CDR1 is SNHLY and CDR2 FYNNEI. V lost 6 bases and J lost 0, with 12 bases in between. The CDR3 loop spans 15 amino acids. This chain links TRBV2 with TRBJ1-3, with D perhaps matching TRBD1 (5 bases). The receptor's source is a human donor with non-small cell lung cancer who had stable disease on radiotherapy plus ipilimumab. The sample in question was peripheral blood, obtained from a patient treated with radiotherapy plus ipilimumab. CDR3 sequence reads: CASRLTVASGNTIYF. In DNA, the CDR3 is TGTGCCAGCAGGCTGACAGTAGCCTCTGGAAACACCATATATTTT.